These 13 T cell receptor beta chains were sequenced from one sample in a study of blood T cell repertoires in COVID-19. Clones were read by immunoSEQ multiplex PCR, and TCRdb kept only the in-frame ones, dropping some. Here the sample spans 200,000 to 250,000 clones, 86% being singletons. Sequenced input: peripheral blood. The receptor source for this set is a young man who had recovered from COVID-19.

In DNA form, the CDR3 reads TGCGCCAGCAGCCAAGTTGGCGGGGGCCCGAACAATGAGCAGTTCTTC. It codes for CASSQVGGGPNNEQFF. The genes are TRBV4-1 and TRBJ2-1; perhaps TRBD2 as D (7 bases). Trimming pared 1 base from V and 5 bases from J, leaving 15 bases between. CDR3 length equals 16 residues. Germline CDR1 and CDR2: MGHRA and YSYEKL.

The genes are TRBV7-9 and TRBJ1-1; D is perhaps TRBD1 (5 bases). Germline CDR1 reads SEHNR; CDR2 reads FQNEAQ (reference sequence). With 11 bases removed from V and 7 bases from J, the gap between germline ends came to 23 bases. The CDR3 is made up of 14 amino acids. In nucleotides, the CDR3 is TGTGCCGCCGGGGGGACGGCCGTTTGGGGTGAAGCTTTCTTT. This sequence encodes CAAGGTAVWGEAFF.

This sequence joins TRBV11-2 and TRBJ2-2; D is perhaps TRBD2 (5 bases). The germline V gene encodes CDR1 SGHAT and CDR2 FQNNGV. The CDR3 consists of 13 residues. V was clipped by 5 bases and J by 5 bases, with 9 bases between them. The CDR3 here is CASSRTGTGELFF. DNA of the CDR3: TGTGCCAGCAGCCGGACGGGGACCGGGGAGCTGTTTTTT.

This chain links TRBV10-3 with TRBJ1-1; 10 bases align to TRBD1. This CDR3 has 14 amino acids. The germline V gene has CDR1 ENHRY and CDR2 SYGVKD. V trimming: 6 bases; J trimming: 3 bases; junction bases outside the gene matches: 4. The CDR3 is CAIRGGQGYTEAFF. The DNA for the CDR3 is TGTGCCATCAGGGGGGGACAGGGGTACACTGAAGCTTTCTTT.

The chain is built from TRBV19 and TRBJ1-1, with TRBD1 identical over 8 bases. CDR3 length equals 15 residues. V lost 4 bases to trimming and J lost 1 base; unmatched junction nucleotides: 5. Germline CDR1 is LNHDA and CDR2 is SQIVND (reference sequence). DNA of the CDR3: TGTGCCAGTAGTACTTGGGACAGGAGGAACACTGAAGCTTTCTTT. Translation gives CASSTWDRRNTEAFF. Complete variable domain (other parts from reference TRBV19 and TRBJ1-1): DGGITQSPKYLFRKEGQNVTLSCEQNLNHDAMYWYRQDPGQGLRLIYYSQIVNDFQKGDIAEGYSVSREKKESFPLTVTSAQKNPTAFYLCASSTWDRRNTEAFFGQGTRLTVV.

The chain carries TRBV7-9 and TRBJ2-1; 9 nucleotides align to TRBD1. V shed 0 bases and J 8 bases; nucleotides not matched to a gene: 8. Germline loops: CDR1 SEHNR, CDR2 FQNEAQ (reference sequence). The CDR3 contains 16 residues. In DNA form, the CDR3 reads TGTGCCAGCAGCTTAGCGAAGGGGACAGGGATGGATGAGCAGTTCTTC. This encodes CASSLAKGTGMDEQFF. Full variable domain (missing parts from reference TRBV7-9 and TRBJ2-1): DTGVSQNPRHKITKRGQNVTFRCDPISEHNRLYWYRQTLGQGPEFLTYFQNEAQLEKSRLLSDRFSAERPKGSFSTLEIQRTEQGDSAMYLCASSLAKGTGMDEQFFGPGTRLTVL.

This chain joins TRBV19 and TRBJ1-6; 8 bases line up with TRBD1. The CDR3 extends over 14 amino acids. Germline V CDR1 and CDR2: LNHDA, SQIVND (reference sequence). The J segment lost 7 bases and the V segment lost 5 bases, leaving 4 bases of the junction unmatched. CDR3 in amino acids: CASSPGQENSPLHF. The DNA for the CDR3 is TGTGCCAGTAGTCCGGGACAGGAAAATTCACCCCTCCACTTT. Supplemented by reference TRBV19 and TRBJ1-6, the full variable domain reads DGGITQSPKYLFRKEGQNVTLSCEQNLNHDAMYWYRQDPGQGLRLIYYSQIVNDFQKGDIAEGYSVSREKKESFPLTVTSAQKNPTAFYLCASSPGQENSPLHFGNGTRLTVT.

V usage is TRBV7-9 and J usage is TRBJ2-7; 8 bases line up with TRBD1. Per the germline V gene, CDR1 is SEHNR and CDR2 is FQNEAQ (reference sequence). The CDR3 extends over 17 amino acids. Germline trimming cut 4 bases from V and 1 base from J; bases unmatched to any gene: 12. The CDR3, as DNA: TGTGCCAGCAGCTCCCCAGGGGGCCGTGGACTTTCCTACGAGCAGTACTTC. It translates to CASSSPGGRGLSYEQYF.

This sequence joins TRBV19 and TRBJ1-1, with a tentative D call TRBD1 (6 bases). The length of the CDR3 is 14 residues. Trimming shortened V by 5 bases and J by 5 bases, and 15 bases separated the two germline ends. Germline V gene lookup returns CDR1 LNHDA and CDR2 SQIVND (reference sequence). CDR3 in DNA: TGTGCCAGTAGTGCGTTTACAGGGTCGACTGAAGCTTTCTTT. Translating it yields CASSAFTGSTEAFF.

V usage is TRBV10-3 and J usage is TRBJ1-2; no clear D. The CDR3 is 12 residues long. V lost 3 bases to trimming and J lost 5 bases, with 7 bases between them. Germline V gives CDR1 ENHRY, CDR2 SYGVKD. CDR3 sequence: CAISDGQYGYTF. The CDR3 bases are TGTGCCATCAGTGATGGGCAGTATGGCTACACCTTC.

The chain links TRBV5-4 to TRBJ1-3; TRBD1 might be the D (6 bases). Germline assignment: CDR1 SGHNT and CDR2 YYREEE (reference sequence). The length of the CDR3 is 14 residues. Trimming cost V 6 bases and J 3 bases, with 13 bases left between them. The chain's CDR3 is CASNLQGFGNTIYF. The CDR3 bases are TGTGCCAGCAACCTACAGGGATTTGGAAACACCATATATTTT.

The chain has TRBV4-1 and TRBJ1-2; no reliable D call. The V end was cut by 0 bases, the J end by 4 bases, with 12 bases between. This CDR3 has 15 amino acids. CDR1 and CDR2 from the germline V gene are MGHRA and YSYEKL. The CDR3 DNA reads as TGCGCCAGCAGCCAAGATGGAGGCAATTTCTATGGCTACACCTTC. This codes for CASSQDGGNFYGYTF.

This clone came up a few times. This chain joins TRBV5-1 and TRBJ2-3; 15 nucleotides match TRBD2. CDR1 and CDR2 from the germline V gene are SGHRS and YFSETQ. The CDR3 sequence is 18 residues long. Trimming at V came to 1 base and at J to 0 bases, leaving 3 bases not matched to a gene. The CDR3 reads CASSLQGLAGGSTDTQYF. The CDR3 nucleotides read TGCGCCAGCAGCTTGCAGGGACTAGCGGGGGGAAGCACAGATACGCAGTATTTT.